A selection of T cell receptor beta chains follows, all from one sample in a study of OX40 agonist ivuxolimab in advanced cancers. Sequenced by immunoSEQ multiplex PCR; TCRdb stores in-frame clones only, minus some. The sample lists around 75,000 clones, over 85% occurring once. Sequenced here: CD4+ or CD8+ T cells sorted from blood, sampled in a trial of the OX40 agonist ivuxolimab. These receptors were collected from an adult with an advanced solid tumor such as melanoma, head and neck, liver or kidney cancer. Both conserved end residues are part of each CDR3. D genes are given only for firm matches. Clone size is shown for a subset of rows, as once, few, many or a class of expanded clone.

size	J	V	D	DNA	CDR3
.	TRBJ2-1	TRBV7-9	.	TGTGCCAGCAGGTATCTAGATTTTTACAATGAGCAGTTCTTC	CASRYLDFYNEQFF
.	TRBJ1-5	TRBV19	TRBD1	TGTGCCAGTAGTATCCGTGGGACAGGGAATCAGCCCCAGCATTTT	CASSIRGTGNQPQHF
.	TRBJ2-3	TRBV11-1	.	TGTGCCAGCAGCTTCACTGAGAGGGTCACAGATACGCAGTATTTT	CASSFTERVTDTQYF
.	TRBJ1-1	TRBV18	.	TGTGCCAGCTCACCACCGGGTTCCCCTGGAGCTTTCTTT	CASSPPGSPGAFF
.	TRBJ2-2	TRBV7-8	.	TGTGCCAGCGGCGCGAGGGTTAACACCGGGGAGCTGTTTTTT	CASGARVNTGELFF
.	TRBJ2-1	TRBV2	.	TGTGCCAGCAGTAAACAGGGTATCGCTTCCCCCGCGATCTTC	CASSKQGIASPAIF
.	TRBJ2-1	TRBV28	TRBD1	TGTGCCAGCAGTCCGATTTCCGGGACAGGATTCTACAATGAGCAGTTCTTC	CASSPISGTGFYNEQFF
.	TRBJ2-7	TRBV15	TRBD2	TGTGCCACCAGCAGAGATTTCGGGGGGGCCTCCTACGAGCAGTACTTC	CATSRDFGGASYEQYF
few	TRBJ1-6	TRBV7-9	.	TGTGCCAGCAGTCCTACAGACTATAATTCACCCCTCCACTTT	CASSPTDYNSPLHF
.	TRBJ2-7	TRBV2	TRBD1	TGTGCCAGCAGCGAAGGACAGGGGATTTGGTACGAGCAGTACTTC	CASSEGQGIWYEQYF
.	TRBJ2-2	TRBV2	.	TGTGCCAGCAGTGAAAGGGGGGTGGGAGGCACCGGGGAGCTGTTTTTT	CASSERGVGGTGELFF
.	TRBJ1-5	TRBV19	.	TGTGCCAGTAGTAGGGGCAATCAGCCCCAGCATTTT	CASSRGNQPQHF
once	TRBJ2-1	TRBV7-2	TRBD1	TGTGCCAGCAGTCCCTCAGGGGGCTTTGGGTACAATGAGCAGTTCTTC	CASSPSGGFGYNEQFF
.	TRBJ2-1	TRBV5-1	.	TGCGCCAGCAGCTTGCTAGATCAGCTTGAGCAGTTCTTC	CASSLLDQLEQFF
.	TRBJ2-1	TRBV5-1	TRBD2	TGCGCCAGCAGCTTCCTAGCGGGGAATGAGCAGTTCTTC	CASSFLAGNEQFF
few	TRBJ1-5	TRBV7-2	.	TGTGCCAGCAGCTTAGCGGCGGGGACAAATCAGCCCCAGCATTTT	CASSLAAGTNQPQHF
.	TRBJ2-1	TRBV5-1	.	TGCGCCAGCAGCGCTGTTCCACAGGTAGGCAATGAGCAGTTCTTC	CASSAVPQVGNEQFF
.	TRBJ1-4	TRBV5-1	.	TGCGCCAGCAGCTTACTACAGGGAACTAATGAAAAACTGTTTTTT	CASSLLQGTNEKLFF
.	TRBJ2-3	TRBV6-1	.	TGTGCCACCAGTACGGATACGCAGTATTTT	CATSTDTQYF
.	TRBJ2-2	TRBV7-8	TRBD1	TGTGCCAGCAGCCCCAGGGGGCGGGAGCTGTTTTTT	CASSPRGRELFF
few	TRBJ1-5	TRBV5-5	TRBD1	TGTGCCAGCAGCCAACAGGGGTATCAGCCCCAGCATTTT	CASSQQGYQPQHF
.	TRBJ1-3	TRBV28	.	TGTGCCAGCAGTTTCCATGGAAACACCATATATTTT	CASSFHGNTIYF
.	TRBJ2-3	TRBV5-1	TRBD2	TGCGCCAGCAGCGCCACCGGGACTAGCAGCTCAGATACGCAGTATTTT	CASSATGTSSSDTQYF
.	TRBJ2-3	TRBV27	TRBD1	TGTGCCAGTCGGCTAACCGAGGGGGCGGTAACAGATACGCAGTATTTT	CASRLTEGAVTDTQYF
.	TRBJ1-4	TRBV6-5	TRBD1	TGTGCCACCGGACAGGGGTCGGAAAAACTGTTTTTT	CATGQGSEKLFF
.	TRBJ2-2	TRBV6-5	TRBD2	TGTGCCAGCAGACAGGGACTAGCGAACACCGGGGAGCTGTTTTTT	CASRQGLANTGELFF
.	TRBJ2-1	TRBV2	TRBD2	TGTGCCAGCAGAGGGGGAAGCGGGAGGACCAATGAGCAGTTCTTC	CASRGGSGRTNEQFF
.	TRBJ2-7	TRBV19	TRBD2	TGTGCCAGTTCCGGGACTAGCGGGGTCGGCGAGCAGTACTTC	CASSGTSGVGEQYF